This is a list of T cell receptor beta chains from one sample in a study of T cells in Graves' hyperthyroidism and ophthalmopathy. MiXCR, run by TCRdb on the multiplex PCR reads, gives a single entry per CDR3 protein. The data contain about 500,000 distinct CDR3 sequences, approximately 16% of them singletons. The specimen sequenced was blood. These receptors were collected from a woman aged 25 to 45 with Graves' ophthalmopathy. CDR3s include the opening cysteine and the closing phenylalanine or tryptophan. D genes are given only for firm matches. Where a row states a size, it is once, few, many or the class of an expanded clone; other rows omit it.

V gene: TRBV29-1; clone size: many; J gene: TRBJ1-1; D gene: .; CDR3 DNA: TGCAGCGTTGTACGTTGGACTGAAGCTTTCTTT; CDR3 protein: CSVVRWTEAFF
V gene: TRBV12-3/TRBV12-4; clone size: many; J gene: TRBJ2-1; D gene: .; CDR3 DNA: TGTGCCAGCAGTCGAGACACCGGGACCTCCTACAATGAGCAGTTCTTC; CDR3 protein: CASSRDTGTSYNEQFF
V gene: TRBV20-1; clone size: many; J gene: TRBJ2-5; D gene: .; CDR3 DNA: TGCAGTGCTAGCCCCTTTGGGACGGGAGCGCTCGGGGAGACCCAGTACTTC; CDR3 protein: CSASPFGTGALGETQYF
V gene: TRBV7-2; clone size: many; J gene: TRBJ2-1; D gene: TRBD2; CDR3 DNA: TGTGCCGGAACTAGCGGGAGCGGCGATGAGCAGTTCTTC; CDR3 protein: CAGTSGSGDEQFF
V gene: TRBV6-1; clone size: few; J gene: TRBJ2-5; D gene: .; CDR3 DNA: TGTGCCAGCAGAGATCTGGAGCACCAGTACTTC; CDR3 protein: CASRDLEHQYF
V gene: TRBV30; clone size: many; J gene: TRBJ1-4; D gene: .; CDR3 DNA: TGTGCCTGGACTCCCAGGGGTGTGGGTGAAAAACTGTTTTTT; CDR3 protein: CAWTPRGVGEKLFF
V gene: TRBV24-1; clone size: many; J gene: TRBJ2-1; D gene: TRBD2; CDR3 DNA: TGTGCCACCAGTGATTGGACTAGCGGGAGATTCTATGAGCAGTTCTTC; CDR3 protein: CATSDWTSGRFYEQFF
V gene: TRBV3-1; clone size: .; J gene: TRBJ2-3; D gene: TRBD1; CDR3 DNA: TGTGCCAGCAGCCCGGACAGGGGTAACACAGATACGCAGTATTTT; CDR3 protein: CASSPDRGNTDTQYF
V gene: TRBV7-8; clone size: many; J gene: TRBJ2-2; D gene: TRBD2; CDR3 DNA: TGTGCCAGCAGCTTAGTCGGACTAGCGGGAGGGCCGGTCACCGGGGAGCTGTTTTTT; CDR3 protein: CASSLVGLAGGPVTGELFF
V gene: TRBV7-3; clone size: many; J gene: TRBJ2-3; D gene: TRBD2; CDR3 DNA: TGTGCCGCCGCCGGGAGGAATATAACAGATACGCAGTATTTT; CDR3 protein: CAAAGRNITDTQYF
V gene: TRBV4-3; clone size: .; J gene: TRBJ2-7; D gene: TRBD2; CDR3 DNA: TGCGCCAGCAGCCAAGATCGGACTAGCGGGAGCCTTTCCTCATACGAGCAGTACTTC; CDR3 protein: CASSQDRTSGSLSSYEQYF
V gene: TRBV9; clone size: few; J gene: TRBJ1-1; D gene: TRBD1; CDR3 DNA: TGTGCCAGCAGCGCCTTACAGGGGGCAAAGACTGAAGCTTTCTTT; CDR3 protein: CASSALQGAKTEAFF
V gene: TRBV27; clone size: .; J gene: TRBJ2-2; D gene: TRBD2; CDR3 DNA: TGTGCCAGCAGTACTATCCCCCGAGGAGGGGAGGGCCCGAACACCGGGGAGCTGTTTTTT; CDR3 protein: CASSTIPRGGEGPNTGELFF
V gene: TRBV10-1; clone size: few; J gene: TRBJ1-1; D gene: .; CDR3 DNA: TGCGCCAGCAGCGACGGACAGATGAACACTGAAGCTTTCTTT; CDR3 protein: CASSDGQMNTEAFF
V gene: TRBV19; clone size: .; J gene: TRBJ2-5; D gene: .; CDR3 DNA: TGTGCCAGTAGTAGTCGGGACTTCCAAGAGACCCAGTACTTC; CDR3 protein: CASSSRDFQETQYF
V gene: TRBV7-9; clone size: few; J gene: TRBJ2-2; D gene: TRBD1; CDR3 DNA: TGTGCCAGCAGCTTCCGGGGGCAGGGGGCGACCGGGGAGCTGTTTTTT; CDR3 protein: CASSFRGQGATGELFF
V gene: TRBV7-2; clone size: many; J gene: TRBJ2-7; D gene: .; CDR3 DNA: TGTGCCAGCAGCTTAGGCGCGGGAATTGGGGAGCAGTACTTC; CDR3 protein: CASSLGAGIGEQYF
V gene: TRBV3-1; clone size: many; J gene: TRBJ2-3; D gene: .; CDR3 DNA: TGTGCCAGCAGCCAAGAAGGATTGATTAGGCGGGAAAGCACAGATACGCAGTATTTT; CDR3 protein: CASSQEGLIRRESTDTQYF
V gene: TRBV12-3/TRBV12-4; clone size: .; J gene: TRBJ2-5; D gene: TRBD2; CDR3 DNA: TGTGCCAGCAGTCTAGGGACTAGCCGTGAGGAGACCCAGTACTTC; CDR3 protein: CASSLGTSREETQYF
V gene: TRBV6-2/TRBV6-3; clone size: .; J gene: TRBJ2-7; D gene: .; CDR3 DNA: TGTGCCAGCAGTTTTACCGGCTCCCAAGGGGGATTTGTCTACGAGCAGTACTTC; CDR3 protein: CASSFTGSQGGFVYEQYF
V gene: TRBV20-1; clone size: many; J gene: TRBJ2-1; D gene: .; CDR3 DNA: TGCAGTGCTAGGGCCCTGGGGGCGGGAGCCTACAATGAGCAGTTCTTC; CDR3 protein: CSARALGAGAYNEQFF
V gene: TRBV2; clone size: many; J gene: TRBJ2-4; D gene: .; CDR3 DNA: TGTGCCAGCATGTTCAGCGCCAAAAACATTCAGTACTTC; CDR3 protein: CASMFSAKNIQYF
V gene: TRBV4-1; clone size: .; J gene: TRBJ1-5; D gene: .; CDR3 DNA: TGCGCCAGCAGCCAAGACAGGGGAATTAGGTTTCAGCCCCAGCATTTT; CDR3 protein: CASSQDRGIRFQPQHF
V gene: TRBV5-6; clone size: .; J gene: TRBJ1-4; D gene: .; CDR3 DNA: TGTGCCAGCAGCATCCTTTTATTAGGGAACAATGAAAAACTGTTTTTT; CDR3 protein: CASSILLLGNNEKLFF
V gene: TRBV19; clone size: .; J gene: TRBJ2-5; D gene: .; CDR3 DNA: TGTGCCAGTAGTATACCCAGGAGGGCCGGAGGAGAGACCCAGTACTTC; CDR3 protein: CASSIPRRAGGETQYF
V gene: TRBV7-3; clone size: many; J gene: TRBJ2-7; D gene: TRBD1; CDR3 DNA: TGTGCCAGCAGCATGGGACAGAGCTACGAGCAGTACTTC; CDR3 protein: CASSMGQSYEQYF
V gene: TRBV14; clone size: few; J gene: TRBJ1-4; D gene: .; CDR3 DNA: TGTGCCAGCAGCGGAATCGGAGCAACTAATGAAAAACTGTTTTTT; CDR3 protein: CASSGIGATNEKLFF
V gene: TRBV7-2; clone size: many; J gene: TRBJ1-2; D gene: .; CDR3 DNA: TGTGCCAGCAGCCCATCAATGGCCAACTATGGCTACACCTTC; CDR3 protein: CASSPSMANYGYTF
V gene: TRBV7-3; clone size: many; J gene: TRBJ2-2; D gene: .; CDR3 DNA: TGTGCCAGCAGCTCTGGACAGATGAACACCGGGGAGCTGTTTTTT; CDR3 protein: CASSSGQMNTGELFF
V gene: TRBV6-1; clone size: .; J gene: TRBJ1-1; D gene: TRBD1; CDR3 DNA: TGTGCCAGCAGCGGAACCGGGACAGGGGTGACTGAAGCTTTCTTT; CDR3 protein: CASSGTGTGVTEAFF